The 18 T cell receptor beta chains listed next were all sequenced from one sample in a study of CD8 T cells in ankylosing spondylitis. Study-wide points: Typical of ankylosing spondylitis blood, it appeared, was a TCR beta motif of eight highly homologous variants.

Antigens for these TCRs are unknown. TCRdb passed the 5' RACE reads through MiXCR, listing each CDR3 protein once. The table has fewer than 550,000 distinct CDR3 sequences, approximately 5% seen once. Sequencing was done on a sample of blood, either unsorted or a sorted T cell fraction (not recorded which). The receptors originated from a male donor with ankylosing spondylitis.

This clonotype was detected many times. This chain links TRBV5-1 with TRBJ1-2; the match to TRBD1 covers 9 bases. This CDR3 comprises 14 residues. The ends lost 4 bases at V and 4 bases at J; junction bases unmatched: 5. Germline CDR1 and CDR2: SGHRS and YFSETQ. The CDR3 sequence is CASSRSQGAYGYTF. As DNA, the CDR3 is TGCGCCAGCAGCAGATCACAGGGGGCCTATGGCTACACCTTC.

In the case of this clonotype: With a much larger clone just one base away, this may be a read error. The chain employs TRBV20-1 and TRBJ1-5; TRBD1 aligns across 7 bases. J was trimmed by 11 bases and V by 5 bases; bases with no gene match: 12. The CDR3 extends over 13 amino acids. The germline CDR1 and CDR2 sequences are DFQATT and SNEGSKA (reference sequence). The CDR3 coding sequence is TGCAGTGCTCCGGGACAGAGGATCGGAACCCAGCATTTT. Translation gives CSAPGQRIGTQHF.

The table lists this clonotype with many counts. V and J are TRBV4-1 and TRBJ2-7; the D gene is possibly TRBD2 (5 bases). V dropped 4 bases and J dropped 4 bases, with 17 bases sitting between them. The V gene's germline CDR1 is MGHRA and CDR2 YSYEKL. This CDR3 comprises 15 residues. The CDR3 DNA reads as TGCGCCAGCAGCCGAAGAGGGAGTCTTGGGTACGAGCAGTACTTC. This translates into CASSRRGSLGYEQYF.

This clonotype was recorded many times. The J gene is TRBJ1-2, the V gene TRBV5-1; TRBD1 agrees at 8 bases. With 1 base clipped from V and 7 bases from J, the junction kept 9 bases outside the gene matches. CDR1 SGHRS and CDR2 YFSETQ come from the germline V gene. The CDR3 extends over 15 amino acids. CDR3 loop: CASSLSVRQGFGYTF. The CDR3 nucleotides read TGCGCCAGCAGCTTGTCAGTTCGACAGGGGTTTGGCTACACCTTC.

This clonotype was seen at least ten times. The J gene is TRBJ2-1, the V gene TRBV5-1; D is possibly TRBD1 or TRBD2 (5 bases each). This CDR3 is built from 13 residues. Trimming took off 3 bases at V and 9 bases at J, with 13 bases between the two ends. Germline V gene data show CDR1 as SGHRS and CDR2 as YFSETQ. CDR3 bases: TGCGCCAGCAGCTCGGGGACGTCCGGTGAGCAGTTCTTC. Protein: CASSSGTSGEQFF.

This clonotype was counted ten times or more. The rearrangement uses TRBV6-6 and TRBJ2-2; 8 bases match TRBD1. This CDR3 has 13 amino acids. The germline CDR1 and CDR2 sequences are MNHNY and SVGAGI (reference sequence). The chain's CDR3 is CAMGQEATGELFF. The CDR3, as DNA: TGTGCGATGGGACAGGAAGCTACCGGGGAGCTGTTTTTT.

This clonotype was counted many times. The V call is TRBV10-3, the J call TRBJ1-4; perhaps TRBD1 as D (5 bases). Trimming removed 6 bases from V and 4 bases from J, with 9 bases in between. Germline CDR1 ENHRY, CDR2 SYGVKD. The CDR3 is made up of 13 amino acids. CDR3 DNA sequence: TGTGCCATCAGCCCGGGGGATAATGAAAAACTGTTTTTT. Translating gives CAISPGDNEKLFF.

This clonotype was counted only a few times. The V call is TRBV6-2 or TRBV6-3, the J call TRBJ2-7, with 9 bases lining up with TRBD1. CDR3 length: 16 amino acids. Trimming at V came to 5 bases and at J to 3 bases, leaving 11 bases not matched to a gene. CDR1 is MNHEY and CDR2 is SVGEGT in the germline V gene. The CDR3 here is CASSTPLGTGSYEQYF. CDR3 DNA: TGTGCCAGCAGTACCCCCTTGGGGACAGGGAGCTACGAGCAGTACTTC.

In this sample, this clonotype turned up many times. The J gene is TRBJ2-5, the V gene TRBV3-1, with 9 bases that match TRBD2. Per the germline V gene, CDR1 is LGHDT and CDR2 is YNNKEL (reference sequence). V shed 9 bases, J shed 7 bases, and the junction held 12 bases outside the gene matches. The CDR3 totals 14 residues. The CDR3 region has the DNA TGTGCCAGTACCCGACTAGCGGATCCCAGGACCCAGTACTTC. This encodes CASTRLADPRTQYF.

This clonotype was counted only a few times. The chain joins TRBV28 to TRBJ1-5; TRBD1 matches at 8 bases. CDR1 MDHEN and CDR2 SYDVKM come from the germline V gene. V shed 6 bases, J shed 6 bases, and the junction held 7 bases outside the gene matches. The CDR3 spans 14 residues. The CDR3 bases are TGTGCCAGCAGCCCGGACAGGGAGTCTCAGCCCCAGCATTTT. Protein product: CASSPDRESQPQHF.

This clonotype was counted ten times or more. This chain uses TRBV20-1 with TRBJ2-5, with 9 bases identical to TRBD2. The CDR3 covers 17 residues. The trim removed 0 bases at V and 5 bases at J, leaving 13 bases unmatched. Per germline, CDR1 DFQATT and CDR2 SNEGSKA (reference sequence). Here the CDR3 DNA reads TGCAGTGCTAGAGATCTAGGTGGTAGCGGGGGAGTGGAGACCCAGTACTTC. Translated: CSARDLGGSGGVETQYF.

This clonotype came up a few times. This chain connects TRBV5-1 to TRBJ2-1, with a tentative D call TRBD2 (7 bases). The CDR3 has 17 amino acids. Germline values: CDR1 SGHRS, CDR2 YFSETQ. Trimming removed 1 base at V and 5 bases at J, with 19 bases between. In DNA form, the CDR3 reads TGCGCCAGCAGCTTGTTTAGGGGGGGGGCTGCTGACAATGAGCAGTTCTTC. As protein: CASSLFRGGAADNEQFF.

This clonotype was seen at least ten times. This rearrangement joins TRBV20-1 to TRBJ2-3; TRBD1 aligns across 7 bases. Germline V gene data show CDR1 as DFQATT and CDR2 as SNEGSKA (reference sequence). Trimming cost V 0 bases and J 0 bases; bases outside gene matches: 3. The CDR3 length is 15 residues. In nucleotides, the CDR3 is TGCAGTGCTAGAGATTCCAGGGGGAGCACAGATACGCAGTATTTT. It is translated as CSARDSRGSTDTQYF.

This clonotype came up a few times. The chain links TRBV7-9 to TRBJ1-6, with 7 bases fitting TRBD1. The CDR3 length is 14 residues. The germline V gene has CDR1 SEHNR and CDR2 FQNEAQ (reference sequence). Losses at the gene ends were 1 base for V and 10 bases for J; bases not matched to a gene: 4. The CDR3 coding sequence is TGTGCCAGCAGCTTAGGAGACAGGGCCTCACCCCTCCACTTT. It encodes CASSLGDRASPLHF.

This clonotype was found many times. The chain carries TRBV12-3 or TRBV12-4 and TRBJ1-2, with TRBD1 matching over 9 bases. V trimming: 6 bases; J trimming: 4 bases; junction bases outside the gene matches: 9. There are 15 residues in the CDR3. CDR3 nucleotide sequence: TGTGCCAGCAGCCAAGACAGGGGGATAGGCTATGGCTACACCTTC. This codes for CASSQDRGIGYGYTF.

This clonotype has at least ten counts. The J gene is TRBJ2-3, the V gene TRBV7-9, with 8 positions matching TRBD1. Germline assignment: CDR1 SEHNR and CDR2 FQNEAQ (reference sequence). This CDR3 has 16 residues. V shed 6 bases, J shed 4 bases, and the junction held 12 bases outside the gene matches. The CDR3 here is CASRPQGAPRADTQYF. DNA for the CDR3: TGTGCCAGCAGGCCCCAGGGGGCCCCGCGGGCAGATACGCAGTATTTT.

This clonotype was counted ten times or more. This chain uses TRBV7-9 with TRBJ2-3; 8 nucleotides agree with TRBD1. Germline CDR1 and CDR2: SEHNR and FQNEAQ (reference sequence). Unmatched junction bases numbered 4, after V lost 5 bases and J lost 0 bases. CDR3 length equals 15 residues. The CDR3: CASSAHRGSTDTQYF. In DNA, the CDR3 is TGTGCCAGCAGCGCTCACAGGGGGAGCACAGATACGCAGTATTTT.

This clonotype was seen ten or more times. The chain has TRBV7-9 and TRBJ2-7; D remains ambiguous. V lost 2 bases to trimming and J lost 4 bases, with 15 bases between them. CDR3 length: 15 residues. Germline V gene lookup returns CDR1 SEHNR and CDR2 FQNEAQ (reference sequence). Here the CDR3 DNA reads TGTGCCAGCAGCTTAACGCAGTCTTTTTGGTACGAGCAGTACTTC. This codes for CASSLTQSFWYEQYF.